Listed below are T cell receptor beta chains from one sample, sequenced in a study of blood T cell repertoires in COVID-19. Sequencing used immunoSEQ multiplex PCR; TCRdb keeps in-frame clones, though not all of them. Of 88,000 or so clones in the sample, approximately 89% are singletons; the top ten hold approximately 2.2%. The sequencing sample was made of peripheral blood. The receptor set was obtained from a man aged 50 or older with acute or convalescent COVID-19. Both conserved end residues are part of each CDR3. The D gene is left open where the match is weak. For some rows the clone size is stated as once, few or many, or as a class when expanded; others skip it.

clone_size: NA; j_call: TRBJ2-3; v_call: TRBV4-3; d_call: TRBD2; cdr3_nt: TGCGCCAGCAGCCAAGCCGGACTAGCGGGGGGCTCCACAGATACGCAGTATTTT; cdr3_aa: CASSQAGLAGGSTDTQYF
clone_size: once; j_call: TRBJ1-1; v_call: TRBV6-4; d_call: NA; cdr3_nt: TGTGCCAGCAGTGACGGGCCAAGTTCTGAAGCTTTCTTT; cdr3_aa: CASSDGPSSEAFF
clone_size: NA; j_call: TRBJ2-1; v_call: TRBV9; d_call: TRBD2; cdr3_nt: TGTGCCAGCAGCGTAGCCAGCGGGGGGCCCACCTACAATGAGCAGTTCTTC; cdr3_aa: CASSVASGGPTYNEQFF
clone_size: NA; j_call: TRBJ2-5; v_call: TRBV5-1; d_call: NA; cdr3_nt: TGCGCCAGCAGCTCATTACTAGCTGATCAAGAGACCCAGTACTTC; cdr3_aa: CASSSLLADQETQYF
clone_size: NA; j_call: TRBJ2-2; v_call: TRBV24-1; d_call: NA; cdr3_nt: TGTGCCACCAGTGATTTGAGGGGAAACACCGGGGAGCTGTTTTTT; cdr3_aa: CATSDLRGNTGELFF
clone_size: NA; j_call: TRBJ1-6; v_call: TRBV27; d_call: TRBD1; cdr3_nt: TGTGCCAGCAGCCACCGGGACAGAGATTCACCCCTCCACTTT; cdr3_aa: CASSHRDRDSPLHF
clone_size: once; j_call: TRBJ2-3; v_call: TRBV7-8; d_call: TRBD2; cdr3_nt: TGTGCCAGCAGCTTAGGACTAGCGGGCACAGATACGCAGTATTTT; cdr3_aa: CASSLGLAGTDTQYF
clone_size: NA; j_call: TRBJ2-3; v_call: TRBV5-5; d_call: NA; cdr3_nt: TGTGCCAGCAGCTTCCTACCGGGACACCTATCCTCTAGCACAGATACGCAGTATTTT; cdr3_aa: CASSFLPGHLSSSTDTQYF
clone_size: NA; j_call: TRBJ1-6; v_call: TRBV3-1/TRBV3-2; d_call: NA; cdr3_nt: TGTGCCAGCAGCCCAAGACAGGCGAGGCTTAATTCACCCCTCCACTTT; cdr3_aa: CASSPRQARLNSPLHF
clone_size: NA; j_call: TRBJ1-4; v_call: TRBV9; d_call: NA; cdr3_nt: TGTGCCAGCAGCGGTCAGGGAGGGGATGAAAAACTGTTTTTT; cdr3_aa: CASSGQGGDEKLFF
clone_size: NA; j_call: TRBJ2-1; v_call: TRBV11-1; d_call: TRBD2; cdr3_nt: TGTGCCAGCAGCTACCGGGACTACCTCTACAATGAGCAGTTCTTC; cdr3_aa: CASSYRDYLYNEQFF
clone_size: few; j_call: TRBJ1-5; v_call: TRBV23-1; d_call: TRBD1; cdr3_nt: TGCGCCAGCAGTCAAACCCCCGGAACAGGGGGCGAGTTCGGTCAGCCCCAGCATTTT; cdr3_aa: CASSQTPGTGGEFGQPQHF
clone_size: NA; j_call: TRBJ2-1; v_call: TRBV3-1/TRBV3-2; d_call: TRBD2; cdr3_nt: TGTGCCAGCAGCCACACCTCGGGGGGGGAGCAGAGCTCCTACAATGAGCAGTTCTTC; cdr3_aa: CASSHTSGGEQSSYNEQFF
clone_size: few; j_call: TRBJ2-2; v_call: TRBV3-1/TRBV3-2; d_call: NA; cdr3_nt: TGTGCCAGCAGCCACGCGGGAAAATTTTACGGGGAGCTGTTTTTT; cdr3_aa: CASSHAGKFYGELFF
clone_size: NA; j_call: TRBJ1-3; v_call: TRBV11-2; d_call: TRBD1; cdr3_nt: TGTGCCAGCAGCTCCGTCGTTGGACAGGGAGGGGACACCATATATTTT; cdr3_aa: CASSSVVGQGGDTIYF
clone_size: NA; j_call: TRBJ2-5; v_call: TRBV30; d_call: NA; cdr3_nt: TGTGCCTGGAGAGAGCCGGGCAGGGCACTCGCCCAGTACTTC; cdr3_aa: CAWREPGRALAQYF
clone_size: NA; j_call: TRBJ2-1; v_call: TRBV10-3; d_call: TRBD2; cdr3_nt: TGTGCCATCAGTGTAGCGGCTAGCGGATACAATGAGCAGTTCTTC; cdr3_aa: CAISVAASGYNEQFF
clone_size: NA; j_call: TRBJ1-3; v_call: TRBV4-1; d_call: NA; cdr3_nt: TGCGCCAGCAGCCAACCACAGAGAGAGTTATATTTT; cdr3_aa: CASSQPQRELYF
clone_size: NA; j_call: TRBJ2-2; v_call: TRBV5-1; d_call: TRBD1; cdr3_nt: TGCGCCAGCAGCTTGGACGGACAGGCCTCCACCGGGGAGCTGTTTTTT; cdr3_aa: CASSLDGQASTGELFF
clone_size: NA; j_call: TRBJ1-6; v_call: TRBV16; d_call: TRBD1; cdr3_nt: TGTGCCAGCAGCCCCGGACAGGACAATTCACCCCTCCACTTT; cdr3_aa: CASSPGQDNSPLHF